This TCR beta chain was sequenced during a study of shared clonotypes between healthy human individuals. This clone has only a few counts. This sample includes further DNA sequences coding for the same CDR3. J gave up 0 bases and V 7 bases, and 1 base lay outside the gene matches. The CDR3 extends over 13 amino acids. Germline V gene lookup returns CDR1 SGDLS and CDR2 YYNGEE. Produced via immunoSEQ multiplex PCR; TCRdb's table is partial and in-frame only. Of about 800,000 clones in the sample, about 97% were seen once. Terminally differentiated effector memory CD45RA+ cells were left out of the naive CD8 fraction, which was CD45RO-negative and positively selected for CCR7.

Material: naive CD8+ T cells sorted from blood. This TCR came from a man aged 25 to 40 in good health. The V gene is TRBV9, the J gene TRBJ2-7; 10 nucleotides line up with TRBD2. CDR3 DNA: TGTGCCAGCTCTAGCGGGAGCTCCTACGAGCAGTACTTC. This gives the protein CASSSGSSYEQYF.